The 19 T cell receptor beta chains listed next were all sequenced from one sample in a study of sequential checkpoint blockade in melanoma. TCRdb keeps only in-frame clones here, not all; method: immunoSEQ multiplex PCR. This table has 710 or so clones, around 19% appearing once. Treatment: randomized to nivolumab then ipilimumab (arm A) or the reverse (arm B). The source was tumor tissue (inferred from file names), collected from a patient given nivolumab and ipilimumab in sequence. These TCRs come from a human donor with melanoma.

The chain uses TRBV6-8 and TRBJ2-7; D unclear. V was pared by 8 bases and J by 2 bases, with 10 bases between. The germline V gene has CDR1 MNHGY and CDR2 SAAAGT. The CDR3 consists of 12 residues. CDR3: CASQEVPYEQYF. The CDR3 DNA follows: TGTGCCAGCCAGGAAGTACCCTACGAGCAGTACTTC.

This clone was detected only a few times. The gene calls are TRBV6-8 and TRBJ2-2; TRBD2 agrees at 13 bases. The CDR3 is 20 amino acids. V gave up 6 bases and J gave up 4 bases; unmatched junction bases: 17. Germline assignment: CDR1 MNHGY and CDR2 SAAAGT. The chain's CDR3 is CASSEGRQGLAGRRTGELFF. DNA of the CDR3: TGTGCCAGCAGCGAAGGGCGACAGGGACTAGCGGGGCGTCGCACCGGGGAGCTGTTTTTT.

This clone was recorded a few times. One junction end disagrees with the germline gene, perhaps due to a read error. The CDR3 loop reads CAISGAGDTQYF. DNA for the CDR3: TGTGCCATCAGTGGGGCAGGGGATACGCAGTATTTT. This chain connects TRBV6-8 to TRBJ2-3; D possibly corresponds to TRBD1 (5 bases). Germline CDR1 MNHGY, CDR2 SAAAGT. The CDR3 is made up of 12 amino acids.

This clone is categorized as large. The V and J genes are TRBV6-8 and TRBJ1-2, with D uncertain. The CDR3 runs to 12 residues. CDR1 is MNHGY and CDR2 is SAAAGT in the germline V gene. V lost 10 bases and J 8 bases, leaving 17 bases between the germline ends. The CDR3: CAISLQKGGYTF. In DNA, the CDR3 is TGTGCCATCAGCTTACAGAAGGGCGGCTACACCTTC.

The chain employs TRBV18 and TRBJ1-1; D gene uncertain. V lost 2 bases and J 0 bases, leaving 10 bases between the germline ends. Germline V lookup: CDR1 KGHSH, CDR2 LQKENI. This CDR3 is built from 15 residues. CDR3 DNA: TGTGCCAGCTCACCAGTCCCGGAGCTGAACACTGAAGCTTTCTTT. Translating it yields CASSPVPELNTEAFF. Using reference TRBV18 and TRBJ1-1 for the parts outside the CDR3, the full variable domain is NAGVMQNPRHLVRRRGQEARLRCSPMKGHSHVYWYRQLPEEGLKFMVYLQKENIIDESGMPKERFSAEFPKEGPSILRIQQVVRGDSAAYFCASSPVPELNTEAFFGQGTRLTVV.

This clone is categorized as medium-sized. The chain combines TRBV11-3 with TRBJ1-2; maybe TRBD1 (5 bases). V lost 5 bases to trimming and J lost 0 bases, with 19 bases between them. The V gene's germline CDR1 is SGHNT and CDR2 YENEEA. This CDR3 has 17 residues. The CDR3 sequence: CASSPRSRWGPNYGYTF. CDR3 in DNA: TGTGCCAGCAGCCCAAGGTCCAGGTGGGGCCCTAACTATGGCTACACCTTC.

This clone was seen more than once but under ten times. V and J are TRBV11-3 and TRBJ2-2; D is possibly TRBD1 or TRBD2 (5 bases each). The CDR3 has 15 residues. The germline CDR1 and CDR2 sequences are SGHNT and YENEEA. Trimming removed 5 bases from V and 1 base from J, with 11 bases in between. The CDR3 bases are TGTGCCAGCAGCCCGGGACGCCAGAACACCGGGGAGCTGTTTTTT. Residues: CASSPGRQNTGELFF. Drawing the rest from reference TRBV11-3 and TRBJ2-2, the complete variable domain is EAGVVQSPRYKIIEKKQPVAFWCNPISGHNTLYWYLQNLGQGPELLIRYENEEAVDDSQLPKDRFSAERLKGVDSTLKIQPAELGDSAVYLCASSPGRQNTGELFFGEGSRLTVL.

This clone is labeled large. The chain couples TRBV6-8 to TRBJ1-5; TRBD1 is a possible D gene (5 bases). Trimming removed 7 bases from V and 1 base from J, with 8 bases in between. CDR3 length equals 13 residues. The germline V gene has CDR1 MNHGY and CDR2 SAAAGT. For the CDR3, the DNA is TGTGCCAGCATGGCAGGGAGCAATCAGCCCCAGCATTTT. This codes for CASMAGSNQPQHF.

This clone rates as large. V usage is TRBV11-3 and J usage is TRBJ2-5; D gene unclear. V gave up 5 bases and J gave up 3 bases, with 16 bases separating them. Germline lookup yields CDR1 SGHNT and CDR2 YENEEA. The CDR3 runs to 15 residues. The CDR3 bases are TGTGCCAGCAGCCCTCTTGGGCGACAAAAAGAGACCCAGTACTTC. Residues: CASSPLGRQKETQYF. Full variable domain (outside the CDR3, taken from reference TRBV11-3 and TRBJ2-5): EAGVVQSPRYKIIEKKQPVAFWCNPISGHNTLYWYLQNLGQGPELLIRYENEEAVDDSQLPKDRFSAERLKGVDSTLKIQPAELGDSAVYLCASSPLGRQKETQYFGPGTRLLVL.

The chain combines TRBV5-1 with TRBJ1-1; 8 bases line up with TRBD1. CDR1 is SGHRS and CDR2 is YFSETQ in the germline V gene. The CDR3 has 14 amino acids. The junction had 7 bases not matched to a gene; V was cut back by 4 bases and J by 5 bases. In nucleotides, the CDR3 is TGCGCCAGCAGCGCTGACAGGGGCGGGACTGAAGCTTTCTTT. Amino acid sequence: CASSADRGGTEAFF.

A few counts support this clone. The chain links TRBV12-5 to TRBJ2-1; the match to TRBD2 covers 10 bases. Germline V lookup: CDR1 LGHNT, CDR2 FRNRAP. The CDR3 has 16 amino acids. CDR3 in DNA: TGTGCCAGCACTATATTCAGCGGGGGGGCCGCCAATGAGCAGTTCTTC. This encodes CASTIFSGGAANEQFF.

This sequence joins TRBV4-1 and TRBJ2-1; D not certain. Germline CDR1 is MGHRA and CDR2 is YSYEKL. The length of the CDR3 is 14 residues. Trimming removed 1 base at V and 6 bases at J, with 10 bases between. This chain's CDR3 is CASSQGGTPNEQFF. In nucleotides, the CDR3 is TGCGCCAGCAGCCAAGGGGGAACTCCCAATGAGCAGTTCTTC.

The J gene is TRBJ1-1, the V gene TRBV6-8; the D is unclear. This CDR3 has 14 residues. Trimming stripped 6 bases from V and 4 bases from J, with 15 bases between. The germline gives CDR1 MNHGY, CDR2 SAAAGT. In nucleotides, the CDR3 is TGTGCCAGCAGGGAGAGAGGGTGGACCACTGAAGCTTTCTTT. It is translated as CASRERGWTTEAFF.

Within the sample, this clone is large. This chain connects TRBV11-3 to TRBJ1-6, with 7 bases matching TRBD1. This CDR3 is 18 amino acids long. V dropped 4 bases and J dropped 9; count of bases not matched to a gene: 18. Germline-derived CDR1 and CDR2 are SGHNT and YENEEA. The CDR3 nucleotides are TGTGCCAGCAGCTCATATGGACCAGAGACAGGGTATGGTTCACCCCTCCACTTT. This gives the protein CASSSYGPETGYGSPLHF.

By share of the sample, this clone is medium-sized. The rearrangement links TRBV11-3 to TRBJ2-4; 7 bases map to TRBD2. Germline V gives CDR1 SGHNT, CDR2 YENEEA. V gave up 3 bases and J gave up 0 bases; unmatched junction bases: 11. The CDR3 has 18 amino acids. The CDR3 loop is CASSFPVGSSGAKNIQYF. CDR3 nucleotides: TGTGCCAGCAGCTTCCCGGTAGGGTCTAGCGGAGCCAAAAACATTCAGTACTTC.

This clone is categorized as medium-sized. The chain joins TRBV11-3 to TRBJ2-4; the D gene is possibly TRBD2 (6 bases). Germline V gene data show CDR1 as SGHNT and CDR2 as YENEEA. CDR3 size: 18 residues. V lost 3 bases to trimming and J lost 4 bases, with 22 bases between them. The CDR3 DNA follows: TGTGCCAGCAGCTTCCCCCCGGGGGATAGCGGCGCTAAAAACATTCAGTACTTC. It encodes CASSFPPGDSGAKNIQYF.

The chain combines TRBV10-2 with TRBJ1-6, with TRBD1 identical over 7 bases. V shed 6 bases, J shed 8 bases, and the junction held 7 bases outside the gene matches. Germline CDR1 and CDR2: WSHSY and SAAADI. The CDR3 extends over 14 amino acids. The CDR3 spells CASRDQGVDSPLHF. The DNA for the CDR3 is TGCGCCAGCAGAGATCAGGGGGTCGATTCACCCCTCCACTTT.

The chain is built from TRBV6-8 and TRBJ2-5; 8 nucleotides align to TRBD2. Trimming cost V 5 bases and J 5 bases; bases outside gene matches: 10. Germline lookup yields CDR1 MNHGY and CDR2 SAAAGT. The CDR3 is made up of 15 amino acids. The CDR3 sequence: CASSQKRGPRETQYF. CDR3 bases: TGTGCCAGCAGTCAGAAGCGGGGGCCTCGGGAGACCCAGTACTTC.

The V and J genes are TRBV9 and TRBJ1-2; D is possibly TRBD1 (6 bases). Germline CDR1 SGDLS, CDR2 YYNGEE. Deletions cut 7 bases from V and 7 bases from J, with 14 bases between. The CDR3 is 12 amino acids. CDR3 in DNA: TGTGCCAGCGTGGAACAGGGTGGTGGCTACACCTTC. This translates into CASVEQGGGYTF. The variable domain in full, completed from reference TRBV9 and TRBJ1-2, reads DSGVTQTPKHLITATGQRVTLRCSPRSGDLSVYWYQQSLDQGLQFLIQYYNGEERAKGNILERFSAQQFPDLHSELNLSSLELGDSALYFCASVEQGGGYTFGSGTRLTVV.